Sequencing of this T cell receptor beta chain was carried out in a study of blood T cell repertoires in COVID-19. In the study overall: Sites in the United States, Italy and Spain provided acute and convalescent COVID-19 samples. From T cells, B-cell-depleted T cells, or PBMCs came the material, which was cDNA or gDNA.

Authors' processing steps: Estimated nucleated cell counts came from reference gene primer amplification. Sequencing used immunoSEQ multiplex PCR; TCRdb keeps in-frame clones, though not all of them. V and J calls and clone size are copied from that table; D and trimming were computed from the DNA. Among tens of thousands of clones, about 90% were seen once, and the ten largest hold 4.4%. Germline CDR1 reads SGHDT; CDR2 reads YYEEEE. Trimming removed 6 bases at V and 0 bases at J, with 7 bases between. The CDR3 sequence is 14 residues long. The J gene is TRBJ1-6, the V gene TRBV5-6; D not resolved. The source is a man aged 45-65 years with active COVID-19. Sequencing used peripheral blood. Here the CDR3 DNA reads TGTGCCAGCATGCTGAGCTCCTATAATTCACCCCTCCACTTT. Amino acid sequence: CASMLSSYNSPLHF.